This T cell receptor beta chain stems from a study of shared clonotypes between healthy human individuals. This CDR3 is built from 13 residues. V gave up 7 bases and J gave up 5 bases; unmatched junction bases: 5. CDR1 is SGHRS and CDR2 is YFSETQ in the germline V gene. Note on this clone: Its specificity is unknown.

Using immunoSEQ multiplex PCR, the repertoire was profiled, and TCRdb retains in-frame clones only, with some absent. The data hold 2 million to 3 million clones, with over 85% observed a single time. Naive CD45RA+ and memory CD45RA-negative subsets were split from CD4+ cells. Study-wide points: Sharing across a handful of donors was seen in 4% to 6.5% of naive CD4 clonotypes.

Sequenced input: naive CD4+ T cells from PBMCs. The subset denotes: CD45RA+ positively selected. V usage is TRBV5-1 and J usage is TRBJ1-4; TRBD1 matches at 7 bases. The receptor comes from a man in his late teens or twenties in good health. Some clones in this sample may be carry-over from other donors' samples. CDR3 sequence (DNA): TGCGCCAGCCGACAGGGTTCAAATGAAAAACTGTTTTTT. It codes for CASRQGSNEKLFF.